The 8 T cell receptor beta chains below all came from one sample that was sequenced in a study of blood T cells in healthy people across ages. Through a sample-barcoded 5' primer and a J-beta primer mix, a second PCR was run for about 7 to 12 cycles. MiXCR was run by TCRdb on the 5' RACE reads, yielding one entry per CDR3 protein. The data hold over 750,000 distinct CDR3 sequences, with 20% to 25% observed a single time. These data also featured in a second study, about T cells of mothers and their children.

The sequenced material came from blood. The receptor source for this set is a boy between 10 and 17 years old in good health.

Only a few counts were recorded for this clonotype. The chain links TRBV29-1 to TRBJ2-5; D unresolved. With 3 bases removed from V and 2 bases from J, the gap between germline ends came to 13 bases. Germline V gives CDR1 SQVTM, CDR2 ANQGSEA. The CDR3 runs to 14 residues. The CDR3: CSVDGVWTQETQYF. CDR3 bases: TGCAGCGTTGACGGAGTATGGACGCAAGAGACCCAGTACTTC. Drawing the rest from reference TRBV29-1 and TRBJ2-5, the complete variable domain is SAVISQKPSRDICQRGTSLTIQCQVDSQVTMMFWYRQQPGQSLTLIATANQGSEATYESGFVIDKFPISRPNLTFSTLTVSNMSPEDSSIYLCSVDGVWTQETQYFGPGTRLLVL.

The genes are TRBV28 and TRBJ2-3; D is uncertain. Gene TRBJ1-5 matches the end of the DNA better, so the J call may be wrong. The V gene's germline CDR1 is MDHEN and CDR2 SYDVKM. The CDR3 length is 14 residues. The chain's CDR3 is CASSLGSGTDTQHF. The DNA of the CDR3 is TGTGCCAGCAGTTTAGGTAGCGGCACAGATACGCAGCATTTT.

The chain is built from TRBV14 and TRBJ2-1, with TRBD2 identical over 8 bases. From germline, CDR1 is SGHDN and CDR2 FVKESK. V was clipped by 0 bases and J by 3 bases; unmatched bases: 13. The CDR3 runs 19 residues. The CDR3 DNA reads TGTGCCAGCAGCCAAGATCCCGGGAGGGCCAAGCGTCGCTACAATGAGCAGTTCTTC. It yields the protein CASSQDPGRAKRRYNEQFF.

A few counts support this clonotype. CDR3 sequence reads: CASSGYGYTF. The CDR3 DNA follows: TGTGCCAGCAGTGGCTATGGCTACACCTTC. The chain has TRBV6-4 and TRBJ1-2; D is uncertain. Trimming stripped 4 bases from V and 4 bases from J, with 1 base between. Germline assignment: CDR1 MRHNA and CDR2 SNTAGT. The CDR3 is 10 amino acids.

The rearrangement links TRBV6-2 or TRBV6-3 to TRBJ1-5, with D perhaps matching TRBD1 (5 bases). The CDR3 is made up of 14 amino acids. Germline CDR1 reads MNHEY; CDR2 reads SVGEGT. With 3 bases removed from V and 5 bases from J, the gap between germline ends came to 11 bases. CDR3 nucleotides: TGTGCCAGCAGTTATGGGGCCGATCATCAGCCCCAGCATTTT. Its translation is CASSYGADHQPQHF.

This chain joins TRBV7-8 and TRBJ2-3; D unresolved. Germline V gives CDR1 SGHVS, CDR2 FQNEAQ. The CDR3 loop spans 19 amino acids. V was shortened by 4 bases and J by 2 bases, with 25 bases between the two germline ends. The DNA for the CDR3 is TGTGCCAGCAGCTCGCCTTCTGGCGGAGCAGTCCTTAACACAGATACGCAGTATTTT. It yields the protein CASSSPSGGAVLNTDTQYF. The full variable domain, its missing parts supplied by reference TRBV7-8 and TRBJ2-3, is GAGVSQSPRYKVAKRGQDVALRCDPISGHVSLFWYQQALGQGPEFLTYFQNEAQLDKSGLPSDRFFAERPEGSVSTLKIQRTQQEDSAVYLCASSSPSGGAVLNTDTQYFGPGTRLTVL.

V and J are TRBV6-1 and TRBJ1-2, with TRBD1 identical over 8 bases. V was pared by 6 bases and J by 8 bases, with 11 bases of the junction left unmatched. Germline V gene lookup returns CDR1 MNHNS and CDR2 SASEGT. This CDR3 spans 14 amino acids. CDR3 region: CASRRGQGAYGYTF. The CDR3, as DNA: TGTGCCAGCAGGAGGGGGCAGGGGGCTTACGGCTACACCTTC.

This clonotype was counted many times. This rearrangement joins TRBV7-9 to TRBJ2-1; TRBD2 matches at 8 bases. CDR3 length: 14 amino acids. Trimming at V came to 5 bases and at J to 4 bases, leaving 4 bases not matched to a gene. Per the germline V gene, CDR1 is SEHNR and CDR2 is FQNEAQ (reference sequence). The CDR3 sequence is CASSPTSGYNEQFF. The CDR3, as DNA: TGTGCCAGCAGCCCCACTAGCGGTTACAATGAGCAGTTCTTC.